This T cell receptor beta chain stems from a study of CD8 T cells in ankylosing spondylitis. Whole-study results and caveats: Significant enrichment of disease-linked clones was reported in matched ankylosing spondylitis synovial fluid.

The table lists this clonotype with a few counts. What it recognizes is unknown. TCR beta libraries were made by quantitative 5'-RACE with molecular barcodes. TCRdb re-called the 5' RACE reads with MiXCR, one entry per CDR3 protein. The table lists about 160,000 distinct CDR3 sequences, around 17% of them singletons, with about 8% in the top ten. CDR1 and CDR2 (germline): SGHNT, YYREEE (reference sequence). Trimming removed 0 bases from V and 6 bases from J; junction bases left unmatched: 3. The CDR3 spans 15 residues. The sample was blood, either unsorted or a sorted T cell fraction (not recorded which). The chain combines TRBV5-4 with TRBJ2-2; 9 positions match TRBD2. The origin of this receptor is a male donor with ankylosing spondylitis or in good health (not recorded which). CDR3 bases: TGTGCCAGCAGCTTGGGACTAGCGGCCTCCGGGGAGCTGTTTTTT. As protein: CASSLGLAASGELFF. Drawing the rest from reference TRBV5-4 and TRBJ2-2, the complete variable domain is ETGVTQSPTHLIKTRGQQVTLRCSSQSGHNTVSWYQQALGQGPQFIFQYYREEENGRGNFPPRFSGLQFPNYSSELNVNALELDDSALYLCASSLGLAASGELFFGEGSRLTVL.